This entry describes one TCR beta chain. The length of the CDR3 is 16 residues. The V gene's germline CDR1 is SNHLY and CDR2 FYNNEI. The J segment lost 6 bases and the V segment lost 5 bases, leaving 13 bases of the junction unmatched. Measured with immunoSEQ multiplex PCR; TCRdb has only the in-frame clones, and not every one. The table lists about 110,000 clones, around 82% of them singletons. This entry comes from a study of blood T cell repertoires in COVID-19. Study information: PBMCs, B-cell-depleted T cells, or T cells were the source of the cDNA or gDNA that made up the material.

The specimen sequenced was peripheral blood. V and J are TRBV2 and TRBJ1-2, with TRBD1 identical over 9 bases. The TCR originated in a woman in her 50s with acute or convalescent COVID-19. CDR3 protein: CASSRRPGTGWDGYTF. In DNA, the CDR3 is TGTGCCAGCAGTAGGCGTCCCGGGACAGGGTGGGATGGCTACACCTTC. The full variable domain, in which reference TRBV2 and TRBJ1-2 provide the parts outside the CDR3, is EPEVTQTPSHQVTQMGQEVILRCVPISNHLYFYWYRQILGQKVEFLVSFYNNEISEKSEIFDDQFSVERPDGSNFTLKIRSTKLEDSAMYFCASSRRPGTGWDGYTFGSGTRLTVV.